This T cell receptor (beta chain) was obtained from a study of blood T cell repertoires in COVID-19. Study information: Samples came from the United States, Italy and Spain, spanning acute and convalescent COVID-19.

As handled by the study authors: It was from reference gene primer amplification that nucleated cell counts were estimated. Some clones are missing from TCRdb's copy, which holds only in-frame ones; the method was immunoSEQ multiplex PCR. V and J calls and clone size are copied from that table; D and trimming were computed from the DNA. The table includes 150,000 to 200,000 clones, about 80% detected once. Assignments of participants to cohorts depended upon their own reported clinical history. Cohort 3 recovery required two negative PCRs, clearance, or symptom resolution. V lost 3 bases to trimming and J lost 0 bases, with 9 bases between them. Per the germline V gene, CDR1 is LGHDT and CDR2 is YNNKEL (reference sequence). The CDR3 is 15 residues long.

This TCR was recovered from a man aged 50-59 years who had recovered from COVID-19. This chain uses TRBV3-1 (or the pseudogene TRBV3-2) with TRBJ2-1; a weak D match, TRBD1 (5 bases). The sample taken for sequencing was PBMCs or T cells enriched from blood (not recorded which). This CDR3 is CASSQGRSSYNEQFF. Here the CDR3 DNA reads TGTGCCAGCAGCCAGGGGCGGTCCTCCTACAATGAGCAGTTCTTC.